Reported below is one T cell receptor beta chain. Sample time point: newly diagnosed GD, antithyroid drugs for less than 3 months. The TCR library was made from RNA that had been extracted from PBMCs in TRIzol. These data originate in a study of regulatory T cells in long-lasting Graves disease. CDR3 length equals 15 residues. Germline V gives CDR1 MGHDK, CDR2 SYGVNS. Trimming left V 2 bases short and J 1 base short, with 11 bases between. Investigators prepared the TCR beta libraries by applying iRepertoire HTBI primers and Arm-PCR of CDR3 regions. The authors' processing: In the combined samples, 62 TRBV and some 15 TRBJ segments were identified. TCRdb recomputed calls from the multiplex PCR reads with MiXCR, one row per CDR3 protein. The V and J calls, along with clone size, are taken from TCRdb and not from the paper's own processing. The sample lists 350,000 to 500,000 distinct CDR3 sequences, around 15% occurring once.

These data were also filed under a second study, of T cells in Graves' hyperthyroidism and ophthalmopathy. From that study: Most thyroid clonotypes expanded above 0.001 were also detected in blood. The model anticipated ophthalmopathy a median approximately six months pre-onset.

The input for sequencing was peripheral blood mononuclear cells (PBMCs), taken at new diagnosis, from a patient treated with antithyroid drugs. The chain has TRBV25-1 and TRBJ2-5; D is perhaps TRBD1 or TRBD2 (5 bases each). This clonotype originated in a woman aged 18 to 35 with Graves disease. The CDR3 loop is CASSEMGTAQETQYF. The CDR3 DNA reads TGTGCCAGCAGTGAAATGGGGACGGCCCAAGAGACCCAGTACTTC. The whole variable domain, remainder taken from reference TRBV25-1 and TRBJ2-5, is EADIYQTPRYLVIGTGKKITLECSQTMGHDKMYWYQQDPGMELHLIHYSYGVNSTEKGDLSSESTVSRIRTEHFPLTLESARPSHTSQYLCASSEMGTAQETQYFGPGTRLLVL.